This T cell receptor beta chain derives from a study of blood T cell repertoires in COVID-19. Study context: Samples came from the United States, Italy and Spain, spanning acute and convalescent COVID-19. PBMCs, B-cell-depleted T cells, or T cells provided the cDNA or gDNA that made up the material.

Germline V gene data show CDR1 as MNHEY and CDR2 as SVGEGT. Trimming removed 0 bases from V and 1 base from J; junction bases left unmatched: 6. The CDR3 extends over 18 amino acids. Original analysis: How many nucleated cells were present was estimated from reference gene primer amplification. Clones were sequenced by immunoSEQ multiplex PCR, and TCRdb holds only the in-frame ones, with some missing. V and J calls plus clone size are reproduced from that table; the DNA served to infer D and trimming. The sample holds about 91,000 clones, around 88% seen once. Sequencing input: peripheral blood. This clonotype was obtained from a woman aged 70-85 years with acute or convalescent COVID-19. V usage is TRBV6-2 or TRBV6-3 and J usage is TRBJ2-2, with TRBD1 matching 9 bases. CDR3 region: CASSYSYGTGKNTGELFF. The DNA for the CDR3 is TGTGCCAGCAGTTACTCTTACGGGACAGGGAAGAACACCGGGGAGCTGTTTTTT.